This entry lists 3 T cell receptor beta chains sequenced from one sample in a study of T cells in Graves' hyperthyroidism and ophthalmopathy. Amplification of TCR beta CDR3 regions was performed using RNA transcripts as template. The primer set for the first-round RT-PCR of the TCR CDR3 was HTBI. Each CDR3 protein is one row after TCRdb ran MiXCR on the multiplex PCR reads. The table includes 410,000 or so distinct CDR3 sequences, approximately 14% detected once. The sequencing sample was made of blood. The receptors were gathered from a man younger than 35 with Graves' ophthalmopathy.

This clonotype has only a few counts. The chain has TRBV7-2 and TRBJ1-2; D gene ambiguous. Germline lookup yields CDR1 SGHTA and CDR2 FQGNSA. Trimming took 1 base from V and 8 from J, leaving 14 bases between them. CDR3 size: 14 residues. The CDR3 reads CASSLDANLNGYTF. The DNA of the CDR3 is TGTGCCAGCAGCTTAGATGCCAATTTGAACGGCTACACCTTC. The full variable domain, in which reference TRBV7-2 and TRBJ1-2 provide the parts outside the CDR3, is GAGVSQSPSNKVTEKGKDVELRCDPISGHTALYWYRQSLGQGLEFLIYFQGNSAPDKSGLPSDRFSAERTGGSVSTLTIQRTQQEDSAVYLCASSLDANLNGYTFGSGTRLTVV.

This clonotype has ten or more counts. The chain carries TRBV6-1 and TRBJ2-5, with 8 bases aligning to TRBD2. From germline, CDR1 is MNHNS and CDR2 SASEGT. The CDR3 is made up of 15 amino acids. V gave up 9 bases and J gave up 3 bases; unmatched junction bases: 12. CDR3 sequence (DNA): TGTGCCAGGGCACGGGGGGGGAGGTATAAAGAGACCCAGTACTTC. Translated: CARARGGRYKETQYF.

V is TRBV7-9 and J is TRBJ2-2; 9 bases map to TRBD2. J was trimmed by 4 bases and V by 6 bases; bases with no gene match: 6. From germline, CDR1 is SEHNR and CDR2 FQNEAQ (reference sequence). The CDR3 loop spans 15 amino acids. The CDR3 spells CASRSSGRTTGELFF. DNA for the CDR3: TGTGCCAGCAGATCAAGCGGGAGGACCACCGGGGAGCTGTTTTTT.